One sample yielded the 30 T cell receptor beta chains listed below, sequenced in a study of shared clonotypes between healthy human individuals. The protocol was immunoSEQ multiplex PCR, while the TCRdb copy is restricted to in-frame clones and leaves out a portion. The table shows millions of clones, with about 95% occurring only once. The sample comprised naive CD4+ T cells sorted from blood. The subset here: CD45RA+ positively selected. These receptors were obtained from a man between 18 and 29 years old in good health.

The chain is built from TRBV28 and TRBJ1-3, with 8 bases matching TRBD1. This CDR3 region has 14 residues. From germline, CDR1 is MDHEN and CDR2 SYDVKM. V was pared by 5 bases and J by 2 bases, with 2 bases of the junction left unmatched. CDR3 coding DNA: TGTGCCAGCAGTGTCAGGGGGCCTGGAAACACCATATATTTT. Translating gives CASSVRGPGNTIYF.

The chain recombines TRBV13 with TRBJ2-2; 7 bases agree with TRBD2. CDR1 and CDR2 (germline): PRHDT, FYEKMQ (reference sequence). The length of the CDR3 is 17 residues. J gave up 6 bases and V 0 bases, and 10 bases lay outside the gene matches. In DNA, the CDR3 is TGTGCCAGCAGCTTAGGCGTACGGCGGGAGCTTGCCGGGGAGCTGTTTTTT. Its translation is CASSLGVRRELAGELFF.

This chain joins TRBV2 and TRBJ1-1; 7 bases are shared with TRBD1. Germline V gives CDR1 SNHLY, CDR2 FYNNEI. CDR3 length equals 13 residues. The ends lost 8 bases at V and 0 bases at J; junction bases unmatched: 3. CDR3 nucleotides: TGTGCCAGCGTGGGGACAGTGAACACTGAAGCTTTCTTT. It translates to CASVGTVNTEAFF.

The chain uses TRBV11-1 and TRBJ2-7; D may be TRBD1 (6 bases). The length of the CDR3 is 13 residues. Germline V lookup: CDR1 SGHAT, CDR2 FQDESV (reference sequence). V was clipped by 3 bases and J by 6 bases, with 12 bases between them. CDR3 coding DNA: TGTGCCAGCAGCTTCCCCCCCAGGGGCGAGCAGTACTTC. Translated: CASSFPPRGEQYF.

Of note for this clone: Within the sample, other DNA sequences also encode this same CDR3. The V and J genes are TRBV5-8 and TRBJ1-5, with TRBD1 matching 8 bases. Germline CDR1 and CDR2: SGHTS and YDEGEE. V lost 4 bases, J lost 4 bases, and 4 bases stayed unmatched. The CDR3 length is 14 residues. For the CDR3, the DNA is TGTGCCAGCAGCGCCGACAGGGGAAATCAGCCCCAGCATTTT. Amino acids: CASSADRGNQPQHF.

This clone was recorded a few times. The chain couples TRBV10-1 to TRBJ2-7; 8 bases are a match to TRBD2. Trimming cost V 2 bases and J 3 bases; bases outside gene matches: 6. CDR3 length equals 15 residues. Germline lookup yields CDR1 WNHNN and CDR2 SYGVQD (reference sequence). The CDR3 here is CASSEREGAIYEQYF. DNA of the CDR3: TGCGCCAGCAGTGAGCGGGAGGGAGCTATCTACGAGCAGTACTTC.

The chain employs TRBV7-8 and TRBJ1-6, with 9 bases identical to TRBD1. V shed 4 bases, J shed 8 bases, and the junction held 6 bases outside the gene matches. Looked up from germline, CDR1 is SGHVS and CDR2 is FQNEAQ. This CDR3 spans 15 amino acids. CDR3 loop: CASSSGGTGYSPLHF. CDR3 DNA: TGTGCCAGCAGCTCGGGCGGGACAGGGTATTCACCCCTCCACTTT.

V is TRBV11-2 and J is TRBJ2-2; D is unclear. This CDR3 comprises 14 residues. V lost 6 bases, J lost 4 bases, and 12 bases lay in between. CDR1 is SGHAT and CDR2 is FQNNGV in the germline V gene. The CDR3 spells CASRKLWGTGELFF. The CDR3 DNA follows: TGTGCCAGCAGAAAGTTGTGGGGCACCGGGGAGCTGTTTTTT.

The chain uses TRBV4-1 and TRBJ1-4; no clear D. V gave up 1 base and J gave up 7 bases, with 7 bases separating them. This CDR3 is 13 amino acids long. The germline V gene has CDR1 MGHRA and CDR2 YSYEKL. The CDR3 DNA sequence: TGCGCCAGCAGCCAAGGTATTGGTGAAAAACTGTTTTTT. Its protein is CASSQGIGEKLFF.

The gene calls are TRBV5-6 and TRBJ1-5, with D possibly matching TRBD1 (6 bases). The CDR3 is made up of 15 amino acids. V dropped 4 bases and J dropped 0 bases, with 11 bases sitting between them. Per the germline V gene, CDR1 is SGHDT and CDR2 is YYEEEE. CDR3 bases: TGTGCCAGCAGCCCTCGACAGGATAGCAATCAGCCCCAGCATTTT. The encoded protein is CASSPRQDSNQPQHF.

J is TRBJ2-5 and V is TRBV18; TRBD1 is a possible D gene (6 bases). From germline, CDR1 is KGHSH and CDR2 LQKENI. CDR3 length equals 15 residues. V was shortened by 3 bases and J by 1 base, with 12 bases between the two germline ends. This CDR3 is CASSPTDRLQETQYF. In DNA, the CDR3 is TGTGCCAGCTCACCGACGGACAGACTCCAAGAGACCCAGTACTTC.

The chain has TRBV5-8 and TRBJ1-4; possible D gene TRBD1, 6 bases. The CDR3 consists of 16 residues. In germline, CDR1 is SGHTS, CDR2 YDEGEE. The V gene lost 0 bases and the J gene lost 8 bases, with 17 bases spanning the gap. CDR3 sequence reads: CASSLAGGHQGEKLFF. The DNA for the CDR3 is TGTGCCAGCAGCTTGGCGGGGGGGCACCAGGGCGAAAAACTGTTTTTT.

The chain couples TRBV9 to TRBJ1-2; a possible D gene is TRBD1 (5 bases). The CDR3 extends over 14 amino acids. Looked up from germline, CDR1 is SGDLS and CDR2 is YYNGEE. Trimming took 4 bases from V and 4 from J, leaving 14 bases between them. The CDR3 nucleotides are TGTGCCAGCAGCCGCGGGGGGTCTGGCTATGGCTACACCTTC. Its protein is CASSRGGSGYGYTF.

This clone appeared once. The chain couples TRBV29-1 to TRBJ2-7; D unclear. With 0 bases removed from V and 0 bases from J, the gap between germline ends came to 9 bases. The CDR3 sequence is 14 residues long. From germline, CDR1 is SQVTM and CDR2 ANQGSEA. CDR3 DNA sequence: TGCAGCGTTGAAGATCCCGCAGGCTCCTACGAGCAGTACTTC. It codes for CSVEDPAGSYEQYF.

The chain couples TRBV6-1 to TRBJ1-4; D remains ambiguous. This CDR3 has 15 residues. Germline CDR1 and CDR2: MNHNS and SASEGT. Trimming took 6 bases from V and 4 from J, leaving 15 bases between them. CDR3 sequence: CASSQTEWGNEKLFF. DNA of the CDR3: TGTGCCAGCAGCCAAACAGAATGGGGTAATGAAAAACTGTTTTTT.

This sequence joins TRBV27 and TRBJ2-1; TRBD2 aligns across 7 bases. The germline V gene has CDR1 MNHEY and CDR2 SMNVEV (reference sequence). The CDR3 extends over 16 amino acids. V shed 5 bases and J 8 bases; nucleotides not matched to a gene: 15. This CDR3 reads CASSASAGVFMHEQFF. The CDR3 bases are TGTGCCAGCAGTGCTAGCGCGGGAGTGTTTATGCATGAGCAGTTCTTC.

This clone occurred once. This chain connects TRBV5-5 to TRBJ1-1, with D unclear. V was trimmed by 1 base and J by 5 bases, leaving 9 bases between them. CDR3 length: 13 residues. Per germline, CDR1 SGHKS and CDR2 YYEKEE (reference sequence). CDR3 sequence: CASSLPAMTEAFF. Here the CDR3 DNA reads TGTGCCAGCAGCTTGCCCGCCATGACTGAAGCTTTCTTT. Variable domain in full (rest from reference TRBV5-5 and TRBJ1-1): DAGVTQSPTHLIKTRGQQVTLRCSPISGHKSVSWYQQVLGQGPQFIFQYYEKEERGRGNFPDRFSARQFPNYSSELNVNALLLGDSALYLCASSLPAMTEAFFGQGTRLTVV.

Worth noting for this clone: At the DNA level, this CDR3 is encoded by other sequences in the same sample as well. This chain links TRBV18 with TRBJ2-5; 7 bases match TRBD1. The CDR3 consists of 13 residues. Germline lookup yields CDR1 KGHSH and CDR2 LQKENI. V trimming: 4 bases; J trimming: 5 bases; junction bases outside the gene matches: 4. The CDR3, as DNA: TGTGCCAGCTCACAGGGGGCGCAGGAGACCCAGTACTTC. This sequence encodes CASSQGAQETQYF.

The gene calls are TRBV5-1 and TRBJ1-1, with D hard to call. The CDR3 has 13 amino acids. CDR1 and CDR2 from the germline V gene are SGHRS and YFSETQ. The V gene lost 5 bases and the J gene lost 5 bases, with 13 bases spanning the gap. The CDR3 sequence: CASRTAVGTEAFF. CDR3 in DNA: TGCGCCAGCAGAACAGCGGTGGGAACTGAAGCTTTCTTT.

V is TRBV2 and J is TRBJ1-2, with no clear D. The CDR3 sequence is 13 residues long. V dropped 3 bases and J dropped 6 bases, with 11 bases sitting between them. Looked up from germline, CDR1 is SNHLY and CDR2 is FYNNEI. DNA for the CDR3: TGTGCCAGCAGTGAGACCGAGGCAGATGGCTACACCTTC. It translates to CASSETEADGYTF.

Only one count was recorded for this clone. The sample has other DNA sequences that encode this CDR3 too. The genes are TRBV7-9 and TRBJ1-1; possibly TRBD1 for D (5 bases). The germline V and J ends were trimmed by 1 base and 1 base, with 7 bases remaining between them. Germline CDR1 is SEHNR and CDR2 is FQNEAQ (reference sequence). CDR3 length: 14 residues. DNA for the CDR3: TGTGCCAGCAGCTTAGGTCAGGGGAACACTGAAGCTTTCTTT. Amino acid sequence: CASSLGQGNTEAFF.

CDR3 loop: CASSPWVEQYF. The CDR3 region has the DNA TGTGCCAGCAGCCCCTGGGTCGAGCAGTACTTC. J is TRBJ2-7 and V is TRBV11-3, with no clear D. CDR3 length: 11 residues. The V gene's germline CDR1 is SGHNT and CDR2 YENEEA. The V end lost 5 bases, the J end lost 6 bases, and 8 bases lay between the germline ends. The full variable domain, with the rest looked up from reference TRBV11-3 and TRBJ2-7, is EAGVVQSPRYKIIEKKQPVAFWCNPISGHNTLYWYLQNLGQGPELLIRYENEEAVDDSQLPKDRFSAERLKGVDSTLKIQPAELGDSAVYLCASSPWVEQYFGPGTRLTVT.

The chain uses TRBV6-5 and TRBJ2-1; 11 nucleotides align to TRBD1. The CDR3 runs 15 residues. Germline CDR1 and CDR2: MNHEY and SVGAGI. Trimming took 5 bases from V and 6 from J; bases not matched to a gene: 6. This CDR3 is CASSPTGTGGNEQFF. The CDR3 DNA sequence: TGTGCCAGCAGTCCCACCGGGACAGGGGGCAATGAGCAGTTCTTC.

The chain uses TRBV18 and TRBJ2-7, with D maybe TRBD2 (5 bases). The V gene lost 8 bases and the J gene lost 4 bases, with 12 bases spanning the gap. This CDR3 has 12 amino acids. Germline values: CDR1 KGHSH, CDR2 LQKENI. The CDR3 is CASATTGYEQYF. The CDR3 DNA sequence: TGTGCCAGCGCCACTACGGGGTACGAGCAGTACTTC.

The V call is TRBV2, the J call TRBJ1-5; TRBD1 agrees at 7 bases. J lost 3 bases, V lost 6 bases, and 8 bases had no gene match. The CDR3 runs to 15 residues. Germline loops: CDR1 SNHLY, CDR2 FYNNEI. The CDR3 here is CASRKTGVDNQPQHF. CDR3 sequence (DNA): TGTGCCAGCAGGAAAACAGGGGTCGACAATCAGCCCCAGCATTTT.

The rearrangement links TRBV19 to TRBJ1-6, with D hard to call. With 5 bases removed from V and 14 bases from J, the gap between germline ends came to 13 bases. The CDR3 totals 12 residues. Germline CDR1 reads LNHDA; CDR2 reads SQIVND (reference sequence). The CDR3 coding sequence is TGTGCCAGTAGTGATAGGGTGGGATCCCTCCACTTT. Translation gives CASSDRVGSLHF. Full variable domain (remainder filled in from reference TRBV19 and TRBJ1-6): DGGITQSPKYLFRKEGQNVTLSCEQNLNHDAMYWYRQDPGQGLRLIYYSQIVNDFQKGDIAEGYSVSREKKESFPLTVTSAQKNPTAFYLCASSDRVGSLHFGNGTRLTVT.

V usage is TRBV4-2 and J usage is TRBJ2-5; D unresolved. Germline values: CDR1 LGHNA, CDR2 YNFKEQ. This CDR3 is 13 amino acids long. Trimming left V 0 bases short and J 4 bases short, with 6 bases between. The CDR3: CASSQDIRETQYF. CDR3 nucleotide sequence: TGTGCCAGCAGCCAAGATATTCGAGAGACCCAGTACTTC.

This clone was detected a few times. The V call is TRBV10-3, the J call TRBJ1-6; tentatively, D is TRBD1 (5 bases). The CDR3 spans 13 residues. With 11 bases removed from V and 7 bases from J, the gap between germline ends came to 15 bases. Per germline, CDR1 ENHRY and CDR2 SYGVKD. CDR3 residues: CAPSEGRNSPLHF. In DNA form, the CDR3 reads TGTGCCCCATCAGAGGGGCGGAATTCACCCCTCCACTTT.

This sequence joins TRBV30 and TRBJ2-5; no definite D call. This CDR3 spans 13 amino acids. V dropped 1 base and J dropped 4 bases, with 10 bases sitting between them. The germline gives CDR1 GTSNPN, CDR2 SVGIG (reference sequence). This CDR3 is CAWSAQVAETQYF. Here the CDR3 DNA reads TGTGCCTGGAGTGCCCAGGTAGCAGAGACCCAGTACTTC.

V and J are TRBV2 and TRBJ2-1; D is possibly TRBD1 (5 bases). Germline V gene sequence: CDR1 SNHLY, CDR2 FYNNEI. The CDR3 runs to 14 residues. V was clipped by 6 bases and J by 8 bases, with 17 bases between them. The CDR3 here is CASRLTAASHEQFF. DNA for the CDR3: TGTGCCAGCAGGTTGACAGCCGCCTCGCATGAGCAGTTCTTC.